A selection of T cell receptor beta chains follows, all from one sample in a study of T-cell reconstitution after alpha-beta-depleted transplantation in children. TCRdb re-called the PCR reads with MiXCR, one entry per CDR3 protein. The sample has approximately 200,000 distinct CDR3 sequences, 14% to 15% seen once; the top ten hold under 15%. The sample consisted of PBMCs from the stem cell graft donor, taken from the stem cell graft. The source of these receptors is a human donor who donated a stem cell graft to a child with acute lymphoblastic leukemia. Both conserved end residues are part of each CDR3. D genes are given only for firm matches. Part of the rows lack a size; the others show once, few, many or a class for expanded clones.

TRBD1	TRBJ2-1	NA	TRBV5-1	CASSPPRQGANEQFF	TGCGCCAGCAGCCCACCCCGGCAGGGGGCAAATGAGCAGTTCTTC
TRBD2	TRBJ2-1	NA	TRBV11-2	CASSLTLAGQFF	TGTGCCAGCAGCCTTACTCTAGCGGGACAGTTCTTC
TRBD1	TRBJ1-4	many	TRBV12-3/TRBV12-4	CASSSPRDRGLLNEKLFF	TGTGCCAGCAGTTCGCCCCGGGACAGGGGGTTATTAAATGAAAAACTGTTTTTT
NA	TRBJ1-1	many	TRBV5-1	CASSLDGRNPEAFF	TGCGCCAGCAGCTTGGATGGTAGAAACCCTGAAGCTTTCTTT
NA	TRBJ1-2	many	TRBV9	CASSLPTGRADYGYTF	TGTGCCAGCAGCCTACCCACAGGGCGTGCAGACTATGGCTACACCTTC
TRBD2	TRBJ2-3	many	TRBV12-3/TRBV12-4	CASGKAGGGTDTQYF	TGTGCCAGCGGAAAAGCGGGAGGGGGCACAGATACGCAGTATTTT
NA	TRBJ2-3	many	TRBV3-1	CASSPEGQREMLTQYF	TGTGCCAGCAGCCCTGAGGGACAGCGGGAAATGCTGACGCAGTATTTT
TRBD2	TRBJ2-7	NA	TRBV10-3	CAISANSGSNYEQYF	TGTGCCATCAGTGCAAATAGCGGGAGTAATTACGAGCAGTACTTC
TRBD2	TRBJ2-3	NA	TRBV10-1	CASRRGYQDTQYF	TGCGCCAGCAGGCGGGGGTACCAAGATACGCAGTATTTT
NA	TRBJ2-1	many	TRBV12-3/TRBV12-4	CASSPGGSDEQFF	TGTGCCAGCAGCCCCGGCGGCTCTGATGAGCAGTTCTTC
NA	TRBJ2-1	few	TRBV4-1	CASSRRNSATNNEQFF	TGCGCCAGCAGCCGAAGGAACTCCGCAACAAACAATGAGCAGTTCTTC
TRBD1	TRBJ1-2	NA	TRBV5-1	CASSPGQYYGYTF	TGCGCCAGCAGCCCGGGACAGTACTATGGCTACACCTTC
NA	TRBJ2-2	many	TRBV5-1	CASSLAKGADETGELFF	TGCGCCAGCAGCTTGGCCAAGGGAGCGGACGAGACCGGGGAGCTGTTTTTT
NA	TRBJ2-5	NA	TRBV7-9	CASSLVVAEETQYF	TGTGCCAGCAGCTTAGTTGTGGCAGAAGAGACCCAGTACTTC
TRBD1	TRBJ2-1	many	TRBV5-1	CASSLVGTGIVEQFF	TGCGCCAGCAGCTTGGTTGGGACAGGTATCGTTGAGCAGTTCTTC
NA	TRBJ2-7	many	TRBV27	CASSLLRSYEQYF	TGTGCCAGCAGTTTACTGCGCTCCTACGAGCAGTACTTC
NA	TRBJ2-2	many	TRBV5-1	CASTPTMNTGELFF	TGCGCCAGCACCCCGACAATGAACACCGGGGAGCTGTTTTTT
NA	TRBJ1-1	many	TRBV7-8	CASSLAAGETTEAFF	TGTGCCAGCAGCTTAGCGGCTGGGGAGACCACTGAAGCTTTCTTT
NA	TRBJ1-2	many	TRBV7-2	CASSLVSGQGNYGYTF	TGTGCCAGCAGCTTAGTCTCGGGGCAGGGTAACTATGGCTACACCTTC
TRBD2	TRBJ2-1	many	TRBV5-1	CASSLAASGSYNEQFF	TGCGCCAGCAGCTTGGCGGCTAGCGGTTCCTACAATGAGCAGTTCTTC
NA	TRBJ2-5	NA	TRBV6-5	CASSYSGIVETQYF	TGTGCCAGCAGTTACTCGGGGATAGTGGAGACCCAGTACTTC
TRBD2	TRBJ2-1	many	TRBV5-5	CASSLGLAEDEQFF	TGTGCCAGCAGCTTGGGACTAGCAGAGGATGAGCAGTTCTTC
TRBD1	TRBJ2-7	many	TRBV24-1	CATSGRDRTYEQYF	TGTGCCACCAGTGGTAGGGACAGGACCTACGAGCAGTACTTC
TRBD1	TRBJ1-1	many	TRBV20-1	CSARDQTGDTSEAFF	TGCAGTGCTAGAGATCAAACAGGGGACACCTCTGAAGCTTTCTTT
NA	TRBJ1-4	many	TRBV25-1	CASSEQRQLENEKLFF	TGTGCCAGCAGTGAGCAACGACAGCTTGAGAATGAAAAACTGTTTTTT
NA	TRBJ1-5	many	TRBV20-1	CSAKLGENQPQHF	TGCAGTGCCAAGTTGGGGGAGAATCAGCCCCAGCATTTT
TRBD2	TRBJ2-1	NA	TRBV20-1	CSAHPGLAGTEQFF	TGCAGTGCTCATCCGGGACTAGCGGGAACTGAGCAGTTCTTC
NA	TRBJ1-3	many	TRBV5-1	CASSLEAARLSGNTIYF	TGCGCCAGCAGCTTGGAAGCAGCTAGACTCTCTGGAAACACCATATATTTT
NA	TRBJ1-5	few	TRBV6-6	CASRLDSNQPQHF	TGTGCCAGCAGGCTGGACAGCAATCAGCCCCAGCATTTT
TRBD1	TRBJ2-3	many	TRBV5-1	CASSVPRGNTQYF	TGCGCCAGCAGCGTCCCCAGGGGGAATACGCAGTATTTT
TRBD1	TRBJ2-4	once	TRBV29-1	CSVQGLENIQYF	TGCAGCGTACAGGGGCTCGAAAACATTCAGTACTTC
TRBD1	TRBJ1-2	many	TRBV20-1	CSARETGEIDGYTF	TGCAGTGCTAGAGAAACAGGGGAAATTGATGGCTACACCTTC
NA	TRBJ1-4	many	TRBV20-1	CSAPGRGRGKLFF	TGCAGTGCTCCTGGTCGGGGGCGAGGAAAACTGTTTTTT
NA	TRBJ2-3	many	TRBV6-5	CASRHTDTQYF	TGTGCCAGCAGGCACACAGATACGCAGTATTTT
NA	TRBJ2-7	few	TRBV3-1	CASSQVDRTYEQYF	TGTGCCAGCAGCCAAGTTGACAGAACCTACGAGCAGTACTTC
TRBD2	TRBJ2-1	many	TRBV4-1	CASIRTSEDYNEQFF	TGCGCCAGCATACGGACTAGCGAGGACTACAATGAGCAGTTCTTC
TRBD1	TRBJ2-7	NA	TRBV2	CASHPQGTGFYEQYF	TGTGCCAGCCATCCGCAGGGGACAGGGTTTTACGAGCAGTACTTC
NA	TRBJ2-1	many	TRBV29-1	CSVAPGLSRNEQFF	TGCAGCGTGGCACCGGGACTCTCTCGGAATGAGCAGTTCTTC
NA	TRBJ2-7	many	TRBV10-3	CAMRTNTIDEQYF	TGTGCCATGAGGACAAACACTATCGACGAGCAGTACTTC
NA	TRBJ1-3	many	TRBV20-1	CSARRTATNTIYF	TGCAGTGCCAGAAGGACAGCCACAAACACCATATATTTT
TRBD2	TRBJ2-1	many	TRBV20-1	CSAREIERERNEQFF	TGCAGTGCTAGAGAAATTGAGCGGGAACGGAATGAGCAGTTCTTC
NA	TRBJ2-2	many	TRBV6-5	CASSRGVPNTGELFF	TGTGCCAGCAGTAGGGGAGTCCCAAACACCGGGGAGCTGTTTTTT
NA	TRBJ2-7	many	TRBV21-1	CAFFGASENGTSGSPYEQYF	TGTGCCTTTTTTGGGGCGTCCGAGAACGGGACTAGCGGGAGCCCCTACGAGCAGTACTTC
NA	TRBJ1-1	many	TRBV27	CASSEVVNTEAFF	TGTGCCAGCAGTGAGGTAGTGAACACTGAAGCTTTCTTT
TRBD2	TRBJ2-1	NA	TRBV5-4	CASSVPGLAGVRVNEQFF	TGTGCCAGCAGCGTTCCGGGACTAGCGGGAGTCAGGGTGAATGAGCAGTTCTTC
NA	TRBJ1-1	many	TRBV5-5	CASSLVGSGANTEAFF	TGTGCCAGCAGCTTGGTGGGGTCCGGGGCTAACACTGAAGCTTTCTTT
NA	TRBJ2-5	few	TRBV20-1	CSANQGETQYF	TGCAGTGCTAACCAGGGTGAGACCCAGTACTTC
TRBD2	TRBJ2-3	many	TRBV5-5	CASSFSTSGSYTDTQYF	TGTGCCAGCAGCTTTTCGACTAGCGGATCCTACACAGATACGCAGTATTTT
NA	TRBJ2-3	many	TRBV20-1	CSVLGTDTQYF	TGCAGTGTCCTTGGAACAGATACGCAGTATTTT
TRBD1	TRBJ1-5	many	TRBV12-3/TRBV12-4	CASRATGVYGQPQHF	TGTGCCAGCAGGGCGACAGGGGTATATGGTCAGCCCCAGCATTTT
NA	TRBJ2-7	many	TRBV5-5	CASSLALTGSEGYEQYF	TGTGCCAGCAGCTTGGCCCTAACCGGGAGCGAAGGGTACGAGCAGTACTTC